This T cell receptor (beta chain) emerged from a study of cytomegalovirus exposure and HLA in healthy donors. General study findings and limits: A later look showed TCR association rates differing by HLA locus, highest for DRB1 and lowest for HLA-C.

The CDR3 contains 16 residues. The germline gives CDR1 SGHTA, CDR2 FQGNSA. Trimming cost V 5 bases and J 8 bases; bases outside gene matches: 9. To note about this clone: Its antigen is not identified.

It was with 60 Vbeta and 13 Jbeta primers that the PCR ran. Profiling relied on immunoSEQ multiplex PCR, and the TCRdb table lists in-frame clones only, not all of them. The clone table shows tens of thousands of clones, with the ten largest holding 26%. The TCR sequence derives from a man aged 40-55 years in good health and CMV-seropositive. The chain carries TRBV7-2 and TRBJ2-1; 13 positions match TRBD2. The sample taken for sequencing was PBMCs. The CDR3 nucleotides are TGTGCCAGCAGCCGACTAGCGGGGGGCCTTAGGCATGAGCAGTTCTTC. This sequence encodes CASSRLAGGLRHEQFF.